This is a list of T cell receptor beta chains from one sample in a study of blood T cell repertoires in COVID-19. Measured with immunoSEQ multiplex PCR; TCRdb has only the in-frame clones, and not every one. Of about half a million clones in the sample, approximately 86% were seen once. Sequenced material: PBMCs or T cells enriched from blood (not recorded which). These receptor sequences come from a woman in her fifties or sixties who had recovered from COVID-19. Each CDR3 is given with its conserved first and last residue. Each record gives: J gene, V gene, clone size, D gene, CDR3 DNA, CDR3 protein. A D gene is named only where the DNA matches it firmly. Clone sizes are given selectively: once, few, many, or a class where the clone is expanded.

J: TRBJ1-4; V: TRBV14; size: -; D: -; DNA: TGTGCCAGCAGCCCCTACAGATCCCATAATGAAAAACTGTTTTTT; CDR3: CASSPYRSHNEKLFF
J: TRBJ1-3; V: TRBV6-1; size: -; D: TRBD1; DNA: TGTGCCAGCAGTGAAGCGCTTTGGGACAGGGGTGGAAACACCATATATTTT; CDR3: CASSEALWDRGGNTIYF
J: TRBJ1-5; V: TRBV24-1; size: -; D: -; DNA: TGTGCCACCTCCTCAGGTCTCAGCAATCAGCCCCAGCATTTT; CDR3: CATSSGLSNQPQHF
J: TRBJ1-1; V: TRBV7-8; size: -; D: TRBD1; DNA: TGTGCCAGCAGCCCCGCTGCCGGGACAGGGAACACTGAAGCTTTCTTT; CDR3: CASSPAAGTGNTEAFF
J: TRBJ2-7; V: TRBV7-8; size: -; D: TRBD2; DNA: TGTGCCAGCAGCCCTGGGGGGACTACAATCGTGTTC; CDR3: CASSPGGTTIVF
J: TRBJ1-6; V: TRBV5-5; size: -; D: -; DNA: TGTGCCAGCAGCTTGGCCGGGACTTTAGTTTCACCCCTCCACTTT; CDR3: CASSLAGTLVSPLHF
J: TRBJ1-5; V: TRBV5-1; size: -; D: TRBD1; DNA: TGCGCCAGCAGCTTGGATGACAGGGATATTCAGCCCCAGCATTTT; CDR3: CASSLDDRDIQPQHF
J: TRBJ2-3; V: TRBV5-1; size: -; D: TRBD2; DNA: TGCGCCAGCAGCTTGCGACTAGCGGGGGGGCTAGGCACAGATACGCAGTATTTT; CDR3: CASSLRLAGGLGTDTQYF
J: TRBJ1-6; V: TRBV10-3; size: -; D: TRBD1; DNA: TGTGCCATCAGGGACAGGGAGGATTCACCCCTCCACTTT; CDR3: CAIRDREDSPLHF
J: TRBJ2-5; V: TRBV5-1; size: once; D: -; DNA: TGCGCCAGCAGCTTGGCCCCACAAACGGAGACCCAGTACTTC; CDR3: CASSLAPQTETQYF
J: TRBJ2-2; V: TRBV7-2; size: -; D: TRBD2; DNA: TGTGCCAGCAGCCCGACCTCCGGGACTAGGTCCGGGGAGCTGTTTTTT; CDR3: CASSPTSGTRSGELFF
J: TRBJ2-5; V: TRBV11-2; size: -; D: TRBD2; DNA: TGTGCCAGCAGTCTTAGTGGTGTAGCGGGGGGAGAGACCCAGTACTTC; CDR3: CASSLSGVAGGETQYF
J: TRBJ1-5; V: TRBV24-1; size: -; D: TRBD1; DNA: TGTGCCACCAATGGGGGTCCGGGACAGTGGCATTTT; CDR3: CATNGGPGQWHF
J: TRBJ2-3; V: TRBV28; size: -; D: TRBD2; DNA: TGTGCCAGCAATATTCCGGGACTAGCGGGTTCTAGCACAGATACGCAGTATTTT; CDR3: CASNIPGLAGSSTDTQYF
J: TRBJ1-5; V: TRBV19; size: -; D: TRBD1; DNA: TGTGCCAGTAGTAAAGGACAGGTCAATCAGCCCCAGCATTTT; CDR3: CASSKGQVNQPQHF
J: TRBJ1-2; V: TRBV11-2; size: -; D: TRBD1; DNA: TGTGCCAGCAGCCTAACCGGGACAGGGGGCGCAGATGGCTACACCTTC; CDR3: CASSLTGTGGADGYTF
J: TRBJ1-5; V: TRBV27; size: -; D: -; DNA: TGTGCCAGCAGTTTAGAGCGCAATCAGCCCCAGCATTTT; CDR3: CASSLERNQPQHF
J: TRBJ2-7; V: TRBV21-1; size: -; D: -; DNA: TGTGCCAGCATCCACACGATAGACAGGGGAGGCCACGAGCAGTACTTC; CDR3: CASIHTIDRGGHEQYF
J: TRBJ2-6; V: TRBV10-3; size: -; D: -; DNA: TGTGCCATCAGTGACAGGGTCAAAGGGTCTGGGGCCAACGTCCTGACTTTC; CDR3: CAISDRVKGSGANVLTF
J: TRBJ1-3; V: TRBV28; size: -; D: -; DNA: TGTGCCAGCAGTTTGAGGGTGGCAAACACCATATATTTT; CDR3: CASSLRVANTIYF
J: TRBJ1-2; V: TRBV7-9; size: -; D: TRBD1; DNA: TGTGCCAGCAGCCCGCGGCAGGGGGAGTGGGGCTACACCTTC; CDR3: CASSPRQGEWGYTF
J: TRBJ1-2; V: TRBV7-8; size: once; D: TRBD1; DNA: TGTGCCAGCAGCCCGGGACAGGGTAATCAGTATGGCTACACCTTC; CDR3: CASSPGQGNQYGYTF
J: TRBJ1-1; V: TRBV18; size: once; D: -; DNA: TGTGCCAGCTCACCCGTCCCGAACACTGAAGCTTTCTTT; CDR3: CASSPVPNTEAFF
J: TRBJ1-5; V: TRBV24-1; size: -; D: -; DNA: TGTGCCACCGGGGGGGGCGCGAGCAATCAGCCCCAGCATTTT; CDR3: CATGGGASNQPQHF
J: TRBJ1-5; V: TRBV7-8; size: -; D: TRBD1; DNA: TGTGCCAGCAGCCCCTGGGACAGGTTGTACAATCAGCCCCAGCATTTT; CDR3: CASSPWDRLYNQPQHF
J: TRBJ1-6; V: TRBV5-4; size: -; D: TRBD1; DNA: TGTGCCAGCAGCTCCGAGACAGGGGCGAGGGATTCACCCCTCCACTTT; CDR3: CASSSETGARDSPLHF
J: TRBJ1-2; V: TRBV7-8; size: once; D: -; DNA: TGTGCCAGCAGCTTAGTACCACAGGGCCGGAACTATGGCTACACCTTC; CDR3: CASSLVPQGRNYGYTF